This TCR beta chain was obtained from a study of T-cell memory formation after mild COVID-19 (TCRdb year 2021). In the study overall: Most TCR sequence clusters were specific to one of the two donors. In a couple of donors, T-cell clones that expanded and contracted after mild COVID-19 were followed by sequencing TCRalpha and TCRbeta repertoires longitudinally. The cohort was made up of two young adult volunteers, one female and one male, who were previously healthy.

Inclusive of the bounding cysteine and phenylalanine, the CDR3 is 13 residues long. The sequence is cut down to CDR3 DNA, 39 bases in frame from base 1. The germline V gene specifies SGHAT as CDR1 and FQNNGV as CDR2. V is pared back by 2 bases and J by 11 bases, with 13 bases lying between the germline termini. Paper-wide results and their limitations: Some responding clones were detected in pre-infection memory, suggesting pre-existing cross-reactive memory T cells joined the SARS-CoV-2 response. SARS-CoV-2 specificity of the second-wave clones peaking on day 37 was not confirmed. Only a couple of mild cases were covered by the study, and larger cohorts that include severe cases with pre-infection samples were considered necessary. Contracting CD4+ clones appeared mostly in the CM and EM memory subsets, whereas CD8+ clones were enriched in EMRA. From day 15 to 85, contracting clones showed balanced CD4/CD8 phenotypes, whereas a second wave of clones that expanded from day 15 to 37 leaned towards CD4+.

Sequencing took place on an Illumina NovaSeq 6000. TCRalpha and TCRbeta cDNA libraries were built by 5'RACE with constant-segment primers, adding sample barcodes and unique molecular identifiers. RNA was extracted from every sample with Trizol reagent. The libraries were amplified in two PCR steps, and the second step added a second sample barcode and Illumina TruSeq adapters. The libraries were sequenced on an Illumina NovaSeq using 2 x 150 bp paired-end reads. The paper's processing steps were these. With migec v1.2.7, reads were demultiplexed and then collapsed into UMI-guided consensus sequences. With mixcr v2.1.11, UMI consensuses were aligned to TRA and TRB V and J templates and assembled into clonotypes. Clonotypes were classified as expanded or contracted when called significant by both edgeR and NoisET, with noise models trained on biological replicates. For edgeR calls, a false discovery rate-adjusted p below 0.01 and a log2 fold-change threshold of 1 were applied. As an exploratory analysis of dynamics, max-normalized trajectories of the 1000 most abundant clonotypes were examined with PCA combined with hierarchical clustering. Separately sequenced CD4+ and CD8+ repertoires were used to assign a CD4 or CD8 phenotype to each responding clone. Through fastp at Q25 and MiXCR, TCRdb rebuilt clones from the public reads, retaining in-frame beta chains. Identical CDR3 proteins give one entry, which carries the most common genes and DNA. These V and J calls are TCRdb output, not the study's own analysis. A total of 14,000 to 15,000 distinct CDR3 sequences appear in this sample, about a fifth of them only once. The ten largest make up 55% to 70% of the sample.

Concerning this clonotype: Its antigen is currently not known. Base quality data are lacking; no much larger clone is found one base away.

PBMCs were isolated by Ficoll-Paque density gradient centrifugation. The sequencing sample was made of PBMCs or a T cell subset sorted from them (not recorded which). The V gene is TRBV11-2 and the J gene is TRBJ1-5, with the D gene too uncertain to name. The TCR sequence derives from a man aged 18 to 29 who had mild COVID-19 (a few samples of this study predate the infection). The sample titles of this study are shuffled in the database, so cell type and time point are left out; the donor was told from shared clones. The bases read TGTGCCAGCAGCTTATCAGGCTACCAGTCCCAGCATTTT. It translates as CASSLSGYQSQHF.